A selection of T cell receptor beta chains follows, all from one sample in a study of identifying expanded T cells in peripheral blood. Clones were read by immunoSEQ multiplex PCR, and TCRdb kept only the in-frame ones, dropping some. The profile covers around 120,000 clones, with 75% to 90% appearing a single time and about 8% taken by the ten largest. Sequenced input: blood. The receptors shown here come from a person between 18 and 75 years old in good health. CDR3s include the opening cysteine and the closing phenylalanine or tryptophan. The D gene is left open where the match is weak. Part of the rows lack a size; the others show once, few, many or a class for expanded clones.

CDR3 protein: CSVRVNTEAFF; CDR3 DNA: TGCAGCGTTCGGGTGAACACTGAAGCTTTCTTT; D gene: .; V gene: TRBV29-1; clone size: .; J gene: TRBJ1-1
CDR3 protein: CASSQTLLELYEQYF; CDR3 DNA: TGCGCCAGCAGCCAAACTCTTCTTGAACTTTACGAGCAGTACTTC; D gene: .; V gene: TRBV4-1; clone size: once; J gene: TRBJ2-7
CDR3 protein: CASSSEYDRGDEQFF; CDR3 DNA: TGCGCCAGCAGCTCAGAATATGACAGGGGCGATGAGCAGTTCTTC; D gene: TRBD1; V gene: TRBV5-1; clone size: .; J gene: TRBJ2-1
CDR3 protein: CASRGRWGDTQYF; CDR3 DNA: TGTGCCAGCAGGGGACGGTGGGGAGATACGCAGTATTTT; D gene: .; V gene: TRBV6-6; clone size: .; J gene: TRBJ2-3
CDR3 protein: CASNRDRAYEQYF; CDR3 DNA: TGTGCCAGCAACCGGGACAGAGCCTACGAGCAGTACTTC; D gene: TRBD1; V gene: TRBV28; clone size: .; J gene: TRBJ2-7
CDR3 protein: CASSLLPRAGANVLTF; CDR3 DNA: TGCGCCAGCAGTTTACTGCCCAGGGCTGGGGCCAACGTCCTGACTTTC; D gene: .; V gene: TRBV5-1; clone size: once; J gene: TRBJ2-6
CDR3 protein: CAIGAGQGSGAPSYEQYF; CDR3 DNA: TGTGCCATCGGCGCGGGACAGGGGTCGGGAGCCCCCTCCTACGAGCAGTACTTC; D gene: TRBD1; V gene: TRBV10-3; clone size: once; J gene: TRBJ2-7
CDR3 protein: CATKAANYGYTF; CDR3 DNA: TGTGCCACCAAGGCGGCTAACTATGGCTACACCTTC; D gene: .; V gene: TRBV19; clone size: .; J gene: TRBJ1-2
CDR3 protein: CATGEGEQFF; CDR3 DNA: TGCGCCACCGGTGAGGGTGAGCAGTTCTTC; D gene: .; V gene: TRBV10-2; clone size: .; J gene: TRBJ2-1
CDR3 protein: CASSPPSGSGVFRGYTF; CDR3 DNA: TGTGCCAGCTCACCACCGAGCGGCTCAGGAGTGTTCAGGGGCTACACCTTC; D gene: .; V gene: TRBV18; clone size: .; J gene: TRBJ1-2
CDR3 protein: CASSPANEKLFF; CDR3 DNA: TGTGCCAGCAGCCCAGCTAATGAAAAACTGTTTTTT; D gene: .; V gene: TRBV7-2; clone size: .; J gene: TRBJ1-4
CDR3 protein: CASSKDREIAEQFF; CDR3 DNA: TGTGCCAGCAGTAAGGACAGGGAAATCGCTGAGCAGTTCTTC; D gene: TRBD1; V gene: TRBV25-1; clone size: .; J gene: TRBJ2-1
CDR3 protein: CASSQTGAPAYEQYF; CDR3 DNA: TGTGCCAGCTCCCAAACGGGGGCCCCAGCCTACGAGCAGTACTTC; D gene: .; V gene: TRBV18; clone size: once; J gene: TRBJ2-7
CDR3 protein: CASSAGLAVTDTQYF; CDR3 DNA: TGTGCCAGCAGCGCCGGACTAGCGGTCACAGATACGCAGTATTTT; D gene: TRBD2; V gene: TRBV9; clone size: .; J gene: TRBJ2-3
CDR3 protein: CASSPLALHEQFF; CDR3 DNA: TGTGCCAGCAGCCCTCTAGCACTCCATGAGCAGTTCTTC; D gene: .; V gene: TRBV7-2; clone size: .; J gene: TRBJ2-1
CDR3 protein: CASSLKGRISYNEQFF; CDR3 DNA: TGTGCCAGCAGCTTGAAAGGACGGATCTCCTACAATGAGCAGTTCTTC; D gene: .; V gene: TRBV7-2; clone size: .; J gene: TRBJ2-1
CDR3 protein: CASMYREGTEAFF; CDR3 DNA: TGTGCCAGCATGTACAGGGAGGGCACTGAAGCTTTCTTT; D gene: .; V gene: TRBV2; clone size: .; J gene: TRBJ1-1
CDR3 protein: CASSSRQGRYEQYF; CDR3 DNA: TGTGCCAGCAGCTCCCGACAGGGGCGGTACGAGCAGTACTTC; D gene: TRBD1; V gene: TRBV5-4; clone size: .; J gene: TRBJ2-7
CDR3 protein: CASSLTGGRDTQYF; CDR3 DNA: TGTGCCAGCAGTCTAACAGGGGGAAGGGATACGCAGTATTTT; D gene: TRBD1; V gene: TRBV28; clone size: .; J gene: TRBJ2-3
CDR3 protein: CASSLQAGTRPYEQYF; CDR3 DNA: TGCGCCAGCAGCTTGCAAGCTGGGACTAGGCCTTACGAGCAGTACTTC; D gene: TRBD2; V gene: TRBV5-1; clone size: .; J gene: TRBJ2-7
CDR3 protein: CASSQDYKGGAEAFF; CDR3 DNA: TGCGCCAGCAGCCAAGATTATAAGGGGGGCGCTGAAGCTTTCTTT; D gene: .; V gene: TRBV4-3; clone size: .; J gene: TRBJ1-1
CDR3 protein: CASSPPGLAGSSYNEQFF; CDR3 DNA: TGTGCCAGCTCACCACCGGGACTAGCTGGGAGCTCCTACAATGAGCAGTTCTTC; D gene: TRBD2; V gene: TRBV18; clone size: .; J gene: TRBJ2-1